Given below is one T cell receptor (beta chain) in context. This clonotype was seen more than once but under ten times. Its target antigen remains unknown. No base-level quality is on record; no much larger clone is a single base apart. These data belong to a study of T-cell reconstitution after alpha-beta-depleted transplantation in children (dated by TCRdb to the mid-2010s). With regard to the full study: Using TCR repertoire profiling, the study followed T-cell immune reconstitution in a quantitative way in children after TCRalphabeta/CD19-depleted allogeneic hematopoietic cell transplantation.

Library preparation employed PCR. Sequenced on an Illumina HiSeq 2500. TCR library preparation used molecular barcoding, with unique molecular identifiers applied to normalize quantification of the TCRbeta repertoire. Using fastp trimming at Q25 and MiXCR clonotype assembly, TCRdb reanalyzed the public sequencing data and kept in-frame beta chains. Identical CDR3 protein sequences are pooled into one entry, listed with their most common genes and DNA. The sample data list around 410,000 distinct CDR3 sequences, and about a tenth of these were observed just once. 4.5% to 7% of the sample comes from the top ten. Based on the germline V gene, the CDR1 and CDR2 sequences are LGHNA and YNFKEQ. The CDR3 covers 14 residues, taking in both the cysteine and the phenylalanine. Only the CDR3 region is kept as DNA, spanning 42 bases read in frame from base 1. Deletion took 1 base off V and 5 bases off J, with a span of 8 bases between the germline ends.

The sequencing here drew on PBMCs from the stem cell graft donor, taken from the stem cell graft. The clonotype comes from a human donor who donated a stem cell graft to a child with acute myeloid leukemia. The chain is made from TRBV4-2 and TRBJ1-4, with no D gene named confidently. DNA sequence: TGTGCCAGCAGCCAAGGGACTTTAAATGAAAAACTGTTTTTT. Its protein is CASSQGTLNEKLFF.